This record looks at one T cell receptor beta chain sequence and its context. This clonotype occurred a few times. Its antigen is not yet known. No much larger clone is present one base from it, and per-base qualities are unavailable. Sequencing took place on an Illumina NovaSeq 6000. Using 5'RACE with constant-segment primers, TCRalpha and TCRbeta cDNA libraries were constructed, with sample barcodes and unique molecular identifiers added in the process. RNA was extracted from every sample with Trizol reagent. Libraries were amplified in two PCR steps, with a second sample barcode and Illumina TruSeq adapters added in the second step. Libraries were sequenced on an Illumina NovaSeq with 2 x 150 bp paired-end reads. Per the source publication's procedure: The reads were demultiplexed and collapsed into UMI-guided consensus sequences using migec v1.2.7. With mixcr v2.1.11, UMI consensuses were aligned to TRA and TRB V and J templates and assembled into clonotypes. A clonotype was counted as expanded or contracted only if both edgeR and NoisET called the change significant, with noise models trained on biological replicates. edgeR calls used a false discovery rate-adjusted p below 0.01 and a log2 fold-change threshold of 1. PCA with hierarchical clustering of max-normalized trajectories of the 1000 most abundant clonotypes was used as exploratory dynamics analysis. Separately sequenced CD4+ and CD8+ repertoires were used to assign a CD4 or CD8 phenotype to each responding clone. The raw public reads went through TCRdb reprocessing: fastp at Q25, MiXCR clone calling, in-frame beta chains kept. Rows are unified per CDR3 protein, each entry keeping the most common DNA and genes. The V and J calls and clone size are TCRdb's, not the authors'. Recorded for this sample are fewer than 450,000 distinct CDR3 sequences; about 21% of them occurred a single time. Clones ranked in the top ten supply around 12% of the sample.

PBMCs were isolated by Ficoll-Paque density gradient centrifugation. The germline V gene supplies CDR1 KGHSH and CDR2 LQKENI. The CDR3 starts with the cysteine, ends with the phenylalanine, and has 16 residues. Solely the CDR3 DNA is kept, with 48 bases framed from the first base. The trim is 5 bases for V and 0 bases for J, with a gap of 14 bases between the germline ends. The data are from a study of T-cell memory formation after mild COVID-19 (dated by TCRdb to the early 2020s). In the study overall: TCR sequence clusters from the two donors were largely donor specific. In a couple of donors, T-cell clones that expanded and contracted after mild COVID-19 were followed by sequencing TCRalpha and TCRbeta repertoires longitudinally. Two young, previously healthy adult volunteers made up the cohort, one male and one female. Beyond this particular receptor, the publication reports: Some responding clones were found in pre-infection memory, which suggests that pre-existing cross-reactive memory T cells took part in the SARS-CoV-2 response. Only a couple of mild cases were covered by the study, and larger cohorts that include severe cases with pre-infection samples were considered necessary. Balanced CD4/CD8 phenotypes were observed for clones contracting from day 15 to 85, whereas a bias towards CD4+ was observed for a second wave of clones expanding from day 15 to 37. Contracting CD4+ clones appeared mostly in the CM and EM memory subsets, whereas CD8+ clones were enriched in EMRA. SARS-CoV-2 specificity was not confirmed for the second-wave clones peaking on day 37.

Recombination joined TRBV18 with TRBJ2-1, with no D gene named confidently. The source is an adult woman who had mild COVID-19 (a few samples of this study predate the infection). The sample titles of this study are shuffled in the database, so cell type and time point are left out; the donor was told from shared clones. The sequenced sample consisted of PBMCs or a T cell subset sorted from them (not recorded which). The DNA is TGTGCCAGCTCATCCTTCTCGCTCCTCTCCTACAATGAGCAGTTCTTC. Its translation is CASSSFSLLSYNEQFF.